The 21 T cell receptor beta chains below all came from one sample that was sequenced in a study of shared clonotypes between healthy human individuals. Selected positively for CCR7 and CD45RO-negative, naive CD8 cells excluded terminally differentiated effector memory CD45RA+ cells. The protocol was immunoSEQ multiplex PCR, while the TCRdb copy is restricted to in-frame clones and leaves out a portion. Here the sample spans some 2 million clones, about 95% being singletons. Sequences were obtained from naive CD8+ T cells sorted from blood. All receptors derive from a man aged 18 to 35 in good health.

The chain uses TRBV23-1 and TRBJ2-3; D gene ambiguous. TRBV23-1 is reported as an ORF; its role is uncertain. The V end was cut by 7 bases, the J end by 4 bases, with 9 bases between. This CDR3 contains 12 residues. The DNA of the CDR3 is TGCGCCAGCAAGGTAGGTTCAGATACGCAGTATTTT. Translating gives CASKVGSDTQYF.

The V gene is TRBV5-4, the J gene TRBJ2-5, with 12 bases aligning to TRBD1. Germline values: CDR1 SGHNT, CDR2 YYREEE (reference sequence). Unmatched junction bases numbered 12, after V lost 4 bases and J lost 5 bases. The CDR3 spans 17 residues. CDR3 coding DNA: TGTGCCAGCAGCCCCCTCCGGGGACAGGGGGCCGGGGAGACCCAGTACTTC. Translating it yields CASSPLRGQGAGETQYF.

This clone was counted a single time. The chain employs TRBV2 and TRBJ2-5, with no clear D. Germline V gene data show CDR1 as SNHLY and CDR2 as FYNNEI. V was trimmed by 4 bases and J by 5 bases, leaving 11 bases between them. CDR3 length: 13 amino acids. CDR3 residues: CASSVVGLETQYF. The DNA of the CDR3 is TGTGCCAGCAGTGTCGTAGGGTTGGAGACCCAGTACTTC.

A remark on this clone: Different DNA sequences within this sample yield the same CDR3. The rearrangement links TRBV4-3 to TRBJ2-6; no clear D. Between the trimmed V and J ends, which lost 1 base and 3 bases, there was a span of 7 bases. Germline V gene data show CDR1 as LGHNA and CDR2 as YSLEER. The CDR3 is 15 amino acids. CDR3 loop: CASSQVPSGANVLTF. For the CDR3, the DNA is TGCGCCAGCAGCCAAGTCCCTAGTGGGGCCAACGTCCTGACTTTC.

V usage is TRBV28 and J usage is TRBJ1-2, with D possibly matching TRBD1 (5 bases). V was clipped by 5 bases and J by 4 bases, with 17 bases between them. In germline, CDR1 is MDHEN, CDR2 SYDVKM. The CDR3 runs to 15 residues. In nucleotides, the CDR3 is TGTGCCAGCAGTCCCCCCGGCGGGGCCTCCTATGGCTACACCTTC. Translated, it gives CASSPPGGASYGYTF.

The chain couples TRBV28 to TRBJ2-7, with TRBD2 as a possible D gene (6 bases). V was shortened by 5 bases and J by 4 bases, with 18 bases between the two germline ends. Germline CDR1 is MDHEN and CDR2 is SYDVKM. The CDR3 extends over 15 amino acids. CDR3 DNA sequence: TGTGCCAGCAGTCCCCCTAGCGACAAGAAGTACGAGCAGTACTTC. This codes for CASSPPSDKKYEQYF.

The chain recombines TRBV10-3 with TRBJ2-7, with D uncertain. Germline-derived CDR1 and CDR2 are ENHRY and SYGVKD. This CDR3 is 12 amino acids long. Trimming shortened V by 2 bases and J by 9 bases, and 11 bases separated the two germline ends. CDR3 sequence reads: CAISEAIGTQYF. DNA of the CDR3: TGTGCCATCAGTGAGGCAATTGGTACGCAGTACTTC.

This sequence joins TRBV27 and TRBJ2-7; D may be TRBD2 (6 bases). Trimming took off 4 bases at V and 7 bases at J, with 17 bases between the two ends. Germline loops: CDR1 MNHEY, CDR2 SMNVEV (reference sequence). CDR3 length: 14 residues. CDR3: CASSYTGGGGEQYF. Written as DNA, the CDR3 is TGTGCCAGCAGTTATACCGGGGGTGGCGGGGAGCAGTACTTC.

This sequence joins TRBV11-2 and TRBJ2-5, with TRBD1 as a possible D gene (5 bases). The CDR3 is 14 residues long. Trimming removed 0 bases from V and 4 bases from J, with 9 bases in between. Germline values: CDR1 SGHAT, CDR2 FQNNGV. CDR3 loop: CASSLEQGRETQYF. CDR3 nucleotide sequence: TGTGCCAGCAGCTTAGAGCAGGGTAGAGAGACCCAGTACTTC.

J is TRBJ1-5 and V is TRBV27; 7 nucleotides align to TRBD1. Germline V gene sequence: CDR1 MNHEY, CDR2 SMNVEV (reference sequence). With V trimmed by 6 bases and J by 4 bases, 9 bases remained unmatched. This CDR3 contains 15 residues. The CDR3 here is CASRIGGSGNQPQHF. The CDR3 DNA reads as TGTGCCAGCAGGATAGGGGGCTCGGGTAATCAGCCCCAGCATTTT.

This clone has a handful of counts. The chain is built from TRBV12-1 and TRBJ1-1. TRBV12-1 constitutes a pseudogene. The CDR3 is 13 residues long. CDR3 sequence: CASRSGENTEAFF. The CDR3 bases are TGTGCCAGCAGATCTGGGGAGAACACTGAAGCTTTCTTT.

A note on this clone: The sample carries other DNA sequences with the same CDR3. This rearrangement joins TRBV27 to TRBJ2-1; D is ambiguous. The CDR3 runs 14 residues. V shed 2 bases and J shed 4 bases, with 9 bases lying between them. CDR1 is MNHEY, CDR2 SMNVEV, per germline (reference sequence). As DNA, the CDR3 is TGTGCCAGCAGTTTAGGTACCGGATACAATGAGCAGTTCTTC. Protein sequence: CASSLGTGYNEQFF.

The chain combines TRBV28 with TRBJ1-1; TRBD1 matches at 9 bases. Trimming at V came to 3 bases and at J to 7 bases, leaving 6 bases not matched to a gene. The germline V gene has CDR1 MDHEN and CDR2 SYDVKM. The CDR3 runs 14 residues. The CDR3 region is CASSFSGQGFEAFF. CDR3 DNA: TGTGCCAGCAGTTTCTCGGGACAGGGCTTTGAAGCTTTCTTT.

As concerns this clone: This CDR3 is also generated by other DNA sequences in the sample. The V and J genes are TRBV4-1 and TRBJ2-7; 12 nucleotides agree with TRBD2. Per germline, CDR1 MGHRA and CDR2 YSYEKL. The CDR3 is made up of 16 amino acids. J gave up 2 bases and V 1 base, and 3 bases lay outside the gene matches. CDR3 sequence reads: CASSQGGLAGTYEQYF. DNA of the CDR3: TGCGCCAGCAGCCAAGGGGGACTAGCGGGCACCTACGAGCAGTACTTC.

The chain uses TRBV9 and TRBJ2-5, with 10 bases that match TRBD2. The CDR3 sequence is 16 residues long. Germline-derived CDR1 and CDR2 are SGDLS and YYNGEE. J was trimmed by 3 bases and V by 0 bases; bases with no gene match: 5. The CDR3 sequence: CASSVDSSGGEETQYF. Here the CDR3 DNA reads TGTGCCAGCAGCGTAGACTCTAGCGGGGGCGAAGAGACCCAGTACTTC.

The chain joins TRBV7-3 to TRBJ2-5; either TRBD1 or TRBD2 may fit D (5 bases each). The CDR3 is 16 residues long. Germline CDR1 reads SGHTA; CDR2 reads FQGTGA. Trimming left V 5 bases short and J 0 bases short, with 16 bases between. CDR3 sequence reads: CASSPWGSEHQETQYF. The CDR3 bases are TGTGCCAGCAGCCCCTGGGGGAGCGAGCACCAAGAGACCCAGTACTTC. Full variable domain (remainder filled in from reference TRBV7-3 and TRBJ2-5): GAGVSQTPSNKVTEKGKYVELRCDPISGHTALYWYRQSLGQGPEFLIYFQGTGAADDSGLPNDRFFAVRPEGSVSTLKIQRTERGDSAVYLCASSPWGSEHQETQYFGPGTRLLVL.

This rearrangement joins TRBV21-1 to TRBJ2-3; the table gives TRBD2 as D, unverified against the DNA. TRBV21-1 is annotated as a pseudogene. This CDR3 has 16 amino acids. The CDR3 sequence is CASSGELAGEKDTQYF. The CDR3 coding sequence is TGTGCCAGCAGTGGAGAACTAGCGGGGGAGAAAGATACGCAGTATTTT.

The genes are TRBV2 and TRBJ2-7, with D maybe TRBD1 (5 bases). V was clipped by 2 bases and J by 2 bases, with 13 bases between them. In germline, CDR1 is SNHLY, CDR2 FYNNEI. This CDR3 is 15 amino acids long. Written as DNA, the CDR3 is TGTGCCAGCAGTGAAAACCAGGGATTCGCCTACGAGCAGTACTTC. This encodes CASSENQGFAYEQYF.

The V gene is TRBV7-6, the J gene TRBJ2-2; 12 bases line up with TRBD2. J gave up 2 bases and V 1 base, and 8 bases lay outside the gene matches. In germline, CDR1 is SGHVS, CDR2 FNYEAQ. This CDR3 is built from 19 residues. CDR3 sequence reads: CASSLGTRLAGVNTGELFF. CDR3 DNA: TGTGCCAGCAGCTTAGGAACTCGACTAGCGGGAGTAAACACCGGGGAGCTGTTTTTT.

The chain recombines TRBV6-1 with TRBJ1-3, with 8 bases that match TRBD1. The CDR3 runs 15 residues. Trimming at V came to 1 base and at J to 4 bases, leaving 3 bases not matched to a gene. CDR1 is MNHNS, CDR2 SASEGT, per germline. DNA of the CDR3: TGTGCCAGCAGTGAAGGGGACAGGACGGGAAACACCATATATTTT. Amino acid sequence: CASSEGDRTGNTIYF.

This chain uses TRBV5-1 with TRBJ2-7; no reliable D call. The ends were cut back, 5 bases at V and 0 bases at J, with 9 bases in the middle. Germline V gene lookup returns CDR1 SGHRS and CDR2 YFSETQ. The CDR3 runs to 13 residues. CDR3 sequence reads: CASRWGSSYEQYF. CDR3 sequence (DNA): TGCGCCAGCAGATGGGGAAGCTCCTACGAGCAGTACTTC.